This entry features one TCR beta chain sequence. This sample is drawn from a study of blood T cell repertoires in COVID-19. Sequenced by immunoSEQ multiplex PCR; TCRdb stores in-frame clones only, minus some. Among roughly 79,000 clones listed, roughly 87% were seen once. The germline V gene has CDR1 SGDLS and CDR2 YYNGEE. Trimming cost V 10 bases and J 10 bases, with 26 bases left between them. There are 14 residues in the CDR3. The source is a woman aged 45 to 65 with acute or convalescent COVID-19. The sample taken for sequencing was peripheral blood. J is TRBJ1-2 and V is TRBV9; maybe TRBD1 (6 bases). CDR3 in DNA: TGTGCCTTAAGGCTTCAGGGGTCCAAAGGGGACTACACCTTC. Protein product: CALRLQGSKGDYTF.